Listed below are T cell receptor beta chains from one sample, sequenced in a study of identical twins. TCRdb itself ran the 5' RACE reads through MiXCR, one entry per CDR3 protein. The repertoire holds about 530,000 distinct CDR3 sequences, with about a fifth as singletons. The data were also submitted as part of a second study, on yellow fever vaccine responses in identical twins.

The sequencing input was CD4+ T cells sorted from blood. The receptors were gathered from a woman aged 18-35 years in good health. Each CDR3 is given with its conserved first and last residue. The D gene is left open where the match is weak. The listing skips clone size in some rows; elsewhere it reads once, few, many or a size class.

d_call: .
v_call: TRBV14
clone_size: few
j_call: TRBJ1-2
cdr3_aa: CASSQDGTGRANYGYTF
cdr3_nt: TGTGCCAGCAGCCAAGATGGAACAGGGAGGGCTAACTATGGCTACACCTTC

d_call: TRBD1
v_call: TRBV3-1
clone_size: few
j_call: TRBJ1-2
cdr3_aa: CASSHPRAGGIGYTF
cdr3_nt: TGTGCCAGCAGCCACCCCCGGGCAGGGGGCATTGGCTACACCTTC

d_call: TRBD2
v_call: TRBV20-1
clone_size: few
j_call: TRBJ2-7
cdr3_aa: CSARVPSGRAWGYEQYF
cdr3_nt: TGCAGTGCTAGAGTCCCTAGCGGGAGGGCCTGGGGGTACGAGCAGTACTTC

d_call: TRBD1
v_call: TRBV5-6
clone_size: many
j_call: TRBJ2-1
cdr3_aa: CASSSGQGPYNEQFF
cdr3_nt: TGTGCCAGCAGCTCGGGACAGGGGCCCTACAATGAGCAGTTCTTC

d_call: .
v_call: TRBV20-1
clone_size: .
j_call: TRBJ1-5
cdr3_aa: CSAPFEGNQPQHF
cdr3_nt: TGCAGTGCTCCCTTTGAGGGGAATCAGCCCCAGCATTTT

d_call: .
v_call: TRBV27
clone_size: few
j_call: TRBJ2-2
cdr3_aa: CASSGWAGELFF
cdr3_nt: TGTGCCAGCAGCGGTTGGGCCGGGGAGCTGTTTTTT

d_call: .
v_call: TRBV4-1
clone_size: .
j_call: TRBJ1-6
cdr3_aa: CASSQTPPHWDWNSPLHF
cdr3_nt: TGCGCCAGCAGCCAGACCCCGCCTCACTGGGACTGGAATTCACCCCTCCACTTT

d_call: .
v_call: TRBV11-1
clone_size: few
j_call: TRBJ2-1
cdr3_aa: CASSLEPGTYNNEQFF
cdr3_nt: TGTGCCAGCAGCTTAGAGCCAGGGACTTATAACAATGAGCAGTTCTTC

d_call: TRBD2
v_call: TRBV4-2
clone_size: .
j_call: TRBJ2-3
cdr3_aa: CASSPGVAGRTDTQYF
cdr3_nt: TGTGCCAGCAGCCCCGGGGTAGCGGGGCGCACAGATACGCAGTATTTT

d_call: TRBD2
v_call: TRBV11-2
clone_size: .
j_call: TRBJ2-1
cdr3_aa: CASSLSSGGHYNEQFF
cdr3_nt: TGTGCCAGCAGCTTAAGTAGCGGGGGGCATTACAATGAGCAGTTCTTC

d_call: TRBD2
v_call: TRBV7-9
clone_size: .
j_call: TRBJ2-1
cdr3_aa: CASNWTSGRPYNEQFF
cdr3_nt: TGTGCCAGCAACTGGACTAGCGGGAGGCCCTACAATGAGCAGTTCTTC

d_call: .
v_call: TRBV29-1
clone_size: few
j_call: TRBJ2-1
cdr3_aa: CSVPQHSYNEQFF
cdr3_nt: TGCAGCGTTCCCCAACACTCCTACAATGAGCAGTTCTTC

d_call: TRBD2
v_call: TRBV5-1
clone_size: many
j_call: TRBJ2-1
cdr3_aa: CASSLGTSGGEQFF
cdr3_nt: TGCGCCAGCAGCTTGGGGACTAGCGGGGGCGAGCAGTTCTTC

d_call: .
v_call: TRBV10-1
clone_size: .
j_call: TRBJ2-2
cdr3_aa: CASSESRLGDTGELFF
cdr3_nt: TGCGCCAGCAGTGAGTCAAGGTTAGGCGACACCGGGGAGCTGTTTTTT

d_call: .
v_call: TRBV11-2
clone_size: .
j_call: TRBJ2-3
cdr3_aa: CASRTGPSSTDTQYF
cdr3_nt: TGTGCCAGCAGAACAGGTCCCTCTAGCACAGATACGCAGTATTTT

d_call: .
v_call: TRBV12-3/TRBV12-4
clone_size: .
j_call: TRBJ2-1
cdr3_aa: CASSFLRDSGAFF
cdr3_nt: TGTGCCAGCAGTTTCCTCCGGGACTCTGGTGCGTTCTTC

d_call: .
v_call: TRBV27
clone_size: few
j_call: TRBJ1-4
cdr3_aa: CASSLRPWGEKLFF
cdr3_nt: TGTGCCAGCAGTTTACGCCCTTGGGGTGAAAAACTGTTTTTT

d_call: .
v_call: TRBV28
clone_size: .
j_call: TRBJ2-1
cdr3_aa: CASSLYRPASYNEQFF
cdr3_nt: TGTGCCAGCAGTTTATATCGGCCTGCCTCCTACAATGAGCAGTTCTTC

d_call: TRBD2
v_call: TRBV4-1
clone_size: many
j_call: TRBJ2-1
cdr3_aa: CASSQPAGGINEQFF
cdr3_nt: TGCGCCAGCAGCCAGCCAGCGGGAGGTATCAATGAGCAGTTCTTC

d_call: TRBD1
v_call: TRBV19
clone_size: .
j_call: TRBJ2-3
cdr3_aa: CASSYTRGRADTQYF
cdr3_nt: TGTGCCAGTAGTTATACGAGGGGGCGCGCAGATACGCAGTATTTT

d_call: TRBD1
v_call: TRBV12-3/TRBV12-4
clone_size: few
j_call: TRBJ2-3
cdr3_aa: CASSNHRGQGLTDTQYF
cdr3_nt: TGTGCCAGCAGTAATCATCGGGGACAGGGTCTCACAGATACGCAGTATTTT

d_call: .
v_call: TRBV10-2
clone_size: few
j_call: TRBJ1-2
cdr3_aa: CASSEGHSYGYTF
cdr3_nt: TGCGCCAGCAGTGAGGGGCATTCCTATGGCTACACCTTC

d_call: .
v_call: TRBV5-1
clone_size: few
j_call: TRBJ2-5
cdr3_aa: CASSKQSSSQETQYF
cdr3_nt: TGCGCCAGCAGCAAACAATCGTCGTCCCAAGAGACCCAGTACTTC

d_call: .
v_call: TRBV7-7
clone_size: .
j_call: TRBJ2-2
cdr3_aa: CASRSGQGHTGELFF
cdr3_nt: TGTGCCAGCAGAAGCGGGCAGGGCCACACCGGGGAGCTGTTTTTT

d_call: .
v_call: TRBV5-5
clone_size: .
j_call: TRBJ2-1
cdr3_aa: CASSLVYGSYNEQFF
cdr3_nt: TGTGCCAGCAGCTTGGTTTACGGCTCCTACAATGAGCAGTTCTTC

d_call: TRBD2
v_call: TRBV4-1
clone_size: few
j_call: TRBJ2-3
cdr3_aa: CASSLRGDPNPTDTQYF
cdr3_nt: TGCGCCAGCAGCCTACGGGGGGACCCAAACCCCACAGATACGCAGTATTTT

d_call: TRBD1
v_call: TRBV27
clone_size: few
j_call: TRBJ2-2
cdr3_aa: CASSPDRVRTGELFF
cdr3_nt: TGTGCCAGCAGTCCCGACAGGGTTAGGACCGGGGAGCTGTTTTTT

d_call: .
v_call: TRBV29-1
clone_size: few
j_call: TRBJ2-2
cdr3_aa: CSVAVAATGELFF
cdr3_nt: TGCAGCGTTGCGGTCGCAGCGACCGGGGAGCTGTTTTTT

d_call: TRBD1
v_call: TRBV3-1
clone_size: few
j_call: TRBJ2-7
cdr3_aa: CASSQSDETGPSQRDF
cdr3_nt: TGTGCCAGCAGCCAAAGTGATGAGACAGGGCCCTCTCAGAGGGACTTC

d_call: TRBD2
v_call: TRBV3-1
clone_size: few
j_call: TRBJ2-7
cdr3_aa: CASSQDGLAGYEQYF
cdr3_nt: TGTGCCAGCAGCCAAGACGGACTAGCGGGGTACGAGCAGTACTTC

d_call: .
v_call: TRBV3-2
clone_size: many
j_call: TRBJ2-1
cdr3_aa: CASRASGRIYNEQFF
cdr3_nt: TGTGCCAGCCGCGCTAGCGGGAGAATCTACAATGAGCAGTTCTTC

d_call: .
v_call: TRBV29-1
clone_size: .
j_call: TRBJ2-3
cdr3_aa: CSVEATSTDTQYF
cdr3_nt: TGCAGCGTTGAGGCAACTAGCACAGATACGCAGTATTTT

d_call: .
v_call: TRBV20-1
clone_size: few
j_call: TRBJ2-1
cdr3_aa: CSAPGDASYNEQFF
cdr3_nt: TGCAGTGCCCCTGGGGACGCCTCCTACAATGAGCAGTTCTTC

d_call: .
v_call: TRBV7-9
clone_size: few
j_call: TRBJ1-1
cdr3_aa: CASSLFGDPYTEAFF
cdr3_nt: TGTGCCAGCAGCTTATTTGGGGACCCGTACACTGAAGCTTTCTTT

d_call: .
v_call: TRBV5-1
clone_size: .
j_call: TRBJ2-3
cdr3_aa: CASSSAQGIRTDTQYF
cdr3_nt: TGCGCCAGCAGCTCGGCGCAGGGGATTCGCACAGATACGCAGTATTTT

d_call: .
v_call: TRBV5-6
clone_size: .
j_call: TRBJ2-1
cdr3_aa: CASSLQGPGSYNEQFF
cdr3_nt: TGTGCCAGCAGCTTGCAGGGGCCTGGGTCCTACAATGAGCAGTTCTTC

d_call: .
v_call: TRBV4-1
clone_size: .
j_call: TRBJ2-7
cdr3_aa: CASSHPDRSSYEQYF
cdr3_nt: TGCGCCAGCAGCCACCCCGACCGAAGCTCCTACGAGCAGTACTTC